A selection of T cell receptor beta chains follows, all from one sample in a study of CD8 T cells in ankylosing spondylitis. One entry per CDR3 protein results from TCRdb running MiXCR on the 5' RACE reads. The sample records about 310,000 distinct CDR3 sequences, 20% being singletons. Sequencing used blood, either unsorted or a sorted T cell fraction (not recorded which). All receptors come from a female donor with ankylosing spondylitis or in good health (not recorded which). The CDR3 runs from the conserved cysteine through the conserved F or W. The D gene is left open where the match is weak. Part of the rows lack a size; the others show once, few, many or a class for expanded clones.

CDR3: CASSSEGGNNQPQHF; DNA: TGTGCCAGCAGCTCCGAGGGGGGAAACAATCAGCCCCAGCATTTT; J: TRBJ1-5; D: .; V: TRBV7-2; size: few
CDR3: CASSLSGERADTQYF; DNA: TGTGCCAGCAGCTTATCGGGGGAGAGGGCAGATACGCAGTATTTT; J: TRBJ2-3; D: .; V: TRBV7-9; size: .
CDR3: CASRPPGQGYEQYF; DNA: TGTGCCAGCAGGCCTCCGGGACAGGGCTACGAGCAGTACTTC; J: TRBJ2-7; D: TRBD1; V: TRBV28; size: .
CDR3: CASSSGTGVSTGELFF; DNA: TGTGCCAGCAGCTCCGGGACAGGGGTGTCCACCGGGGAGCTGTTTTTT; J: TRBJ2-2; D: TRBD1; V: TRBV7-3; size: few
CDR3: CASSPSWGANRGGSNQPQHF; DNA: TGTGCCAGCAGTCCCAGCTGGGGGGCGAATCGGGGCGGGAGCAATCAGCCCCAGCATTTT; J: TRBJ1-5; D: .; V: TRBV6-2/TRBV6-3; size: few
CDR3: CASSIEPLETDTQYF; DNA: TGTGCCAGTAGTATAGAGCCCCTGGAGACAGATACGCAGTATTTT; J: TRBJ2-3; D: .; V: TRBV19; size: .
CDR3: CASSQEIPTDTQYF; DNA: TGCGCCAGCAGCCAGGAGATCCCCACAGATACGCAGTATTTT; J: TRBJ2-3; D: .; V: TRBV5-1; size: few
CDR3: CASTDRLAGNTIYF; DNA: TGTGCCAGCACGGACCGATTGGCTGGAAACACCATATATTTT; J: TRBJ1-3; D: .; V: TRBV12-3/TRBV12-4; size: few
CDR3: CASSARSGRVSYNEQFF; DNA: TGCGCCAGCAGTGCGCGGAGCGGGAGGGTCTCCTACAATGAGCAGTTCTTC; J: TRBJ2-1; D: TRBD2; V: TRBV10-2; size: .
CDR3: CASSVVAGISGELFF; DNA: TGTGCCAGCAGCGTCGTAGCGGGAATCTCCGGGGAGCTGTTTTTT; J: TRBJ2-2; D: TRBD2; V: TRBV6-2/TRBV6-3; size: .
CDR3: CASSFTGTSFEQYF; DNA: TGTGCCAGCAGCTTTACCGGGACTAGCTTCGAGCAGTACTTC; J: TRBJ2-7; D: TRBD2; V: TRBV7-2; size: many
CDR3: CSVMQRMNTEAFF; DNA: TGCAGCGTGATGCAGAGGATGAACACTGAAGCTTTCTTT; J: TRBJ1-1; D: .; V: TRBV29-1; size: .
CDR3: CASSRTIPGNEQFF; DNA: TGTGCCAGCAGCCGGACTATACCCGGGAATGAGCAGTTCTTC; J: TRBJ2-1; D: .; V: TRBV11-2; size: .
CDR3: CASSEGVSTNEKLFF; DNA: TGTGCCAGCAGCGAGGGTGTTTCAACTAATGAAAAACTGTTTTTT; J: TRBJ1-4; D: .; V: TRBV27; size: many
CDR3: CASSLREAGNTIYF; DNA: TGCGCCAGCAGCTTGCGAGAAGCGGGAAACACCATATATTTT; J: TRBJ1-3; D: .; V: TRBV5-1; size: .
CDR3: CSAGGGRHGTQYF; DNA: TGCAGTGCTGGGGGGGGCCGTCATGGTACGCAGTATTTT; J: TRBJ2-3; D: .; V: TRBV20-1; size: few
CDR3: CSASSGTGGAEQYF; DNA: TGCAGTGCTAGTTCCGGGACAGGGGGCGCCGAGCAGTACTTC; J: TRBJ2-7; D: TRBD1; V: TRBV20-1; size: few
CDR3: CAISVSDSSYNEQFF; DNA: TGTGCCATCAGTGTCTCAGACAGCTCCTACAATGAGCAGTTCTTC; J: TRBJ2-1; D: .; V: TRBV10-3; size: few
CDR3: CSARSTLGTDTQYF; DNA: TGCAGTGCTAGGAGCACCCTAGGAACAGATACGCAGTATTTT; J: TRBJ2-3; D: .; V: TRBV20-1; size: .
CDR3: CASSQGEGTLRDRGNEQFF; DNA: TGCGCCAGCAGCCAAGGGGAAGGCACCCTCCGGGACAGGGGAAATGAGCAGTTCTTC; J: TRBJ2-1; D: TRBD1; V: TRBV4-3; size: .
CDR3: CSARWSRPREQFF; DNA: TGCAGTGCTAGATGGAGTCGGCCTAGGGAGCAGTTCTTC; J: TRBJ2-1; D: .; V: TRBV20-1; size: .
CDR3: CASSPLGQGQETQYF; DNA: TGTGCCAGCTCACCGCTAGGACAAGGGCAAGAGACCCAGTACTTC; J: TRBJ2-5; D: .; V: TRBV18; size: .
CDR3: CSAPEAGTTGELFF; DNA: TGCAGTGCCCCCGAAGCAGGGACCACCGGGGAGCTGTTTTTT; J: TRBJ2-2; D: .; V: TRBV20-1; size: .
CDR3: CASSSSGTSGATYEQYF; DNA: TGTGCCAGCAGTTCCTCCGGGACTAGCGGGGCAACCTACGAGCAGTACTTC; J: TRBJ2-7; D: TRBD2; V: TRBV6-2/TRBV6-3; size: many
CDR3: CSASRAGAEQFF; DNA: TGCAGTGCATCGAGGGCGGGGGCTGAGCAGTTCTTC; J: TRBJ2-1; D: .; V: TRBV20-1; size: .
CDR3: CASSLAIGTSGRRAYEQYF; DNA: TGTGCCAGCAGCTTGGCGATTGGGACTAGCGGGAGAAGGGCTTACGAGCAGTACTTC; J: TRBJ2-7; D: TRBD2; V: TRBV5-8; size: few
CDR3: CASSRGTGDNEQFF; DNA: TGTGCCAGCAGTCGCGGGACAGGGGACAATGAGCAGTTCTTC; J: TRBJ2-1; D: TRBD1; V: TRBV6-1; size: many
CDR3: CSARGQATNYGYTF; DNA: TGCAGTGCTCGAGGACAGGCAACTAACTATGGCTACACCTTC; J: TRBJ1-2; D: TRBD1; V: TRBV20-1; size: many
CDR3: CASSLTLGGANVLTF; DNA: TGTGCCAGCAGCCTCACCTTGGGGGGGGCCAACGTCCTGACTTTC; J: TRBJ2-6; D: .; V: TRBV9; size: .
CDR3: CASSLLEGTTEAFF; DNA: TGTGCCAGCAGCTTGCTTGAGGGAACCACTGAAGCTTTCTTT; J: TRBJ1-1; D: .; V: TRBV5-6; size: few
CDR3: CASSTGTGDSGNTIYF; DNA: TGTGCCAGCTCAACCGGGACAGGGGATTCTGGAAACACCATATATTTT; J: TRBJ1-3; D: TRBD1; V: TRBV18; size: many
CDR3: CASSLVGGSTDTQYF; DNA: TGCGCCAGCAGCTTGGTCGGCGGGAGCACAGATACGCAGTATTTT; J: TRBJ2-3; D: .; V: TRBV5-1; size: few
CDR3: CASSLRLRRELDGELFF; DNA: TGTGCCAGCAGCTTACGGTTGAGGCGGGAGCTCGACGGGGAGCTGTTTTTT; J: TRBJ2-2; D: TRBD2; V: TRBV11-2; size: .
CDR3: CASSLSRTISNEQFF; DNA: TGTGCCAGCAGCTTAAGCAGGACTATCTCCAATGAGCAGTTCTTC; J: TRBJ2-1; D: .; V: TRBV7-9; size: .
CDR3: CASSPSGNNNEQFF; DNA: TGTGCCAGCAGTCCAAGCGGGAACAACAATGAGCAGTTCTTC; J: TRBJ2-1; D: TRBD2; V: TRBV12-3/TRBV12-4; size: many
CDR3: CASQAVPSQREKTQYF; DNA: TGTGCCAGCCAGGCTGTTCCGAGCCAGCGGGAAAAGACCCAGTACTTC; J: TRBJ2-5; D: TRBD2; V: TRBV6-2/TRBV6-3; size: .
CDR3: CASSFSIYEQYF; DNA: TGTGCCAGCAGCTTTTCCATTTACGAGCAGTACTTC; J: TRBJ2-7; D: .; V: TRBV7-2; size: few